Presented here are 13 T cell receptor beta chains from one specimen sequenced in a study of blood T cell repertoires in COVID-19. Produced via immunoSEQ multiplex PCR; TCRdb's table is partial and in-frame only. The sample holds around 200,000 clones, over 70% seen once. Material for sequencing was peripheral blood. The receptors shown here come from a woman aged 45-65 years with acute or convalescent COVID-19.

A single count supports this clone. Other DNA variants within this sample encode the same CDR3. The gene calls are TRBV3-1 (or the pseudogene TRBV3-2) and TRBJ2-2; D remains unclear. The CDR3 runs 12 residues. V was cut by 1 base and J by 8 bases, with 5 bases left in between. Germline CDR1 and CDR2: LGHDT and YNNKEL (reference sequence). This CDR3 reads CASSQARGELFF. The CDR3 nucleotides are TGTGCCAGCAGCCAAGCGAGGGGGGAGCTGTTTTTT.

The chain is built from TRBV7-8 and TRBJ1-2; D may be TRBD1 (5 bases). The germline V gene has CDR1 SGHVS and CDR2 FQNEAQ. Trimming took 5 bases from V and 8 from J, leaving 18 bases between them. This CDR3 has 14 residues. The CDR3 here is CASSHLARGGGYTF. In DNA, the CDR3 is TGTGCCAGCAGCCACCTAGCGAGGGGAGGAGGCTACACCTTC.

For this clone: The same CDR3 arises from other DNA sequences in this sample as well. The chain uses TRBV6-6 and TRBJ2-7, with 10 bases lining up with TRBD1. In germline, CDR1 is MNHNY, CDR2 SVGAGI (reference sequence). V trimming: 4 bases; J trimming: 4 bases; junction bases outside the gene matches: 4. CDR3 length: 14 amino acids. CDR3 in amino acids: CASSFGQGGYEQYF. The CDR3 DNA follows: TGTGCCAGCAGTTTTGGACAGGGGGGATACGAGCAGTACTTC.

V is TRBV11-1 and J is TRBJ2-5, with D perhaps matching TRBD2 (5 bases). The CDR3 contains 15 residues. V gave up 2 bases and J gave up 1 base, with 11 bases separating them. Germline V gene data show CDR1 as SGHAT and CDR2 as FQDESV (reference sequence). The CDR3 bases are TGTGCCAGCAGCTTACTAAGCGGACCCCAAGAGACCCAGTACTTC. Protein sequence: CASSLLSGPQETQYF.

In its sample, this clone was seen once. The chain is built from TRBV7-2 and TRBJ1-1; weak D call: TRBD1 (5 bases). The V gene's germline CDR1 is SGHTA and CDR2 FQGNSA. Trimming removed 2 bases from V and 1 base from J, with 11 bases in between. CDR3 length: 15 amino acids. This chain's CDR3 is CASSLMATGNTEAFF. The CDR3 DNA sequence: TGTGCCAGCAGCTTAATGGCCACAGGGAACACTGAAGCTTTCTTT.

The chain joins TRBV19 to TRBJ2-3; 7 bases line up with TRBD2. Trimming took 5 bases from V and 1 from J; bases not matched to a gene: 3. Germline values: CDR1 LNHDA, CDR2 SQIVND (reference sequence). The CDR3 sequence is 14 residues long. The CDR3 here is CASSLREGTDTQYF. The CDR3 region has the DNA TGTGCCAGTAGTCTCCGGGAGGGCACAGATACGCAGTATTTT.

The chain combines TRBV2 with TRBJ2-5; 8 positions match TRBD2. The CDR3 has 14 amino acids. V lost 6 bases and J lost 5; bases outside the gene matches: 8. Germline lookup yields CDR1 SNHLY and CDR2 FYNNEI. The CDR3 loop reads CASRLAGGAETQYF. DNA for the CDR3: TGTGCCAGCAGGCTAGCGGGTGGGGCGGAGACCCAGTACTTC.

The chain links TRBV3-1 (or the pseudogene TRBV3-2) to TRBJ2-7; D not resolved. Trimming pared 2 bases from V and 0 bases from J, leaving 11 bases between. Germline lookup yields CDR1 LGHDT and CDR2 YNNKEL (reference sequence). This CDR3 is built from 15 residues. In DNA form, the CDR3 reads TGTGCCAGCAGCCAAACTCTGGCTAGCTCCTACGAGCAGTACTTC. Translating gives CASSQTLASSYEQYF.

This chain uses TRBV5-1 with TRBJ1-3; 9 bases line up with TRBD1. This CDR3 is 16 amino acids long. V lost 4 bases and J lost 1; bases outside the gene matches: 6. CDR1 is SGHRS, CDR2 YFSETQ, per germline. DNA for the CDR3: TGCGCCAGCAGCCCGGGACAGGGAAAGTCTGGAAACACCATATATTTT. It specifies CASSPGQGKSGNTIYF.

The J gene is TRBJ2-3, the V gene TRBV29-1, with TRBD2 matching 7 bases. The CDR3 totals 13 residues. The junction had 6 bases not matched to a gene; V was cut back by 3 bases and J by 6 bases. Germline V gene lookup returns CDR1 SQVTM and CDR2 ANQGSEA. The CDR3: CSVEPGRADTQYF. The CDR3 nucleotides are TGCAGCGTTGAGCCAGGGAGGGCGGATACGCAGTATTTT.

The count of this clone is one. The V call is TRBV7-9, the J call TRBJ2-5; tentative D call: TRBD2 (6 bases). Per germline, CDR1 SEHNR and CDR2 FQNEAQ (reference sequence). The V and J ends lost 11 bases and 2 bases respectively, with 21 bases between them. This CDR3 contains 15 residues. The CDR3 sequence: CAAASTGLSQETQYF. CDR3 coding DNA: TGTGCCGCAGCAAGCACGGGACTCTCGCAAGAGACCCAGTACTTC.

The CDR3: CASSPKRNSGRGETQYF. CDR3 nucleotide sequence: TGCGCCAGCAGCCCCAAGCGTAATAGCGGGAGGGGAGAGACCCAGTACTTC. V is TRBV5-1 and J is TRBJ2-5, with 11 bases aligning to TRBD2. The CDR3 consists of 17 residues. Germline V gene lookup returns CDR1 SGHRS and CDR2 YFSETQ. The V segment lost 4 bases and the J segment 4 bases; nucleotides outside the gene matches: 12.

The CDR3 nucleotides read TGTGCCAGCGGACAGTACCGATATGGCTACACCTTC. It yields the protein CASGQYRYGYTF. The genes are TRBV19 and TRBJ1-2; a possible D gene is TRBD1 (6 bases). The CDR3 sequence is 12 residues long. Germline CDR1 and CDR2: LNHDA and SQIVND (reference sequence). V dropped 9 bases and J dropped 5 bases, with 13 bases sitting between them. The complete variable domain, with remaining parts taken from reference TRBV19 and TRBJ1-2, reads DGGITQSPKYLFRKEGQNVTLSCEQNLNHDAMYWYRQDPGQGLRLIYYSQIVNDFQKGDIAEGYSVSREKKESFPLTVTSAQKNPTAFYLCASGQYRYGYTFGSGTRLTVV.